The clone carrying this T cell receptor beta chain is labeled medium-sized based on frequency. Its antigen is not identified. Identification of naive CD8+ T cells rested on CD45RO-CCR7+CD27+CD95- status. Germline lookup yields CDR1 SQVTM and CDR2 ANQGSEA. The CDR3 is 14 amino acids. UMI-labeled TRB cDNA libraries were prepared by 5' RACE. TCRdb re-analyzed the 5' RACE reads; it lists each CDR3 protein once, without DNA. This sample contains 5,700 or so distinct CDR3 sequences. The sample originates from a study of CXCR3-negative and CXCR3-positive naive CD8 T cells. Whole-study results and caveats: Against CXCR3-negative naive cells, CXCR3-positive naive cells showed more hydrophobic TRB CDR3s. High diversity, comparable across both naive subsets, contrasted with much lower diversity in memory CD8+ cells.

This chain joins TRBV29-1 and TRBJ1-2; checking the TCRdb D call of TRBD1 is not possible without DNA. The source of this sequence is a human donor in good health. Some clones in this sample may be carry-over from other donors' samples. Sequencing used naive CXCR3+ CD8+ T cells from blood. Regarding subset: CD45RO-CCR7+CD27+CD95- naive CD8+ T cells expressing CXCR3 (TNR3+). CDR3: CSVEDGQGLYGYTF.